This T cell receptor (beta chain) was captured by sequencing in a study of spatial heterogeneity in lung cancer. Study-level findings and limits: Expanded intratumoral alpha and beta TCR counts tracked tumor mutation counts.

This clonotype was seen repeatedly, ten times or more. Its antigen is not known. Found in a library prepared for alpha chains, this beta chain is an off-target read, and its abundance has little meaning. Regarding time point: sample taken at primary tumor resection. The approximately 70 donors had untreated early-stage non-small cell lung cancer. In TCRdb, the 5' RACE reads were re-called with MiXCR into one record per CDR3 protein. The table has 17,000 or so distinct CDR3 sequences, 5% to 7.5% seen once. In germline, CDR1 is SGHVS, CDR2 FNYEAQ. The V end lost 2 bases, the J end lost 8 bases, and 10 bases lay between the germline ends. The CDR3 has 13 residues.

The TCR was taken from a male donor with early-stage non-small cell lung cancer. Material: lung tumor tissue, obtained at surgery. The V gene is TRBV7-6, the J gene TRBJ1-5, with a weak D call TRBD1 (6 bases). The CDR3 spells CASSLSRGEPQHF. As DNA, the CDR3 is TGTGCCAGCAGCTTAAGCAGGGGAGAGCCCCAGCATTTT.